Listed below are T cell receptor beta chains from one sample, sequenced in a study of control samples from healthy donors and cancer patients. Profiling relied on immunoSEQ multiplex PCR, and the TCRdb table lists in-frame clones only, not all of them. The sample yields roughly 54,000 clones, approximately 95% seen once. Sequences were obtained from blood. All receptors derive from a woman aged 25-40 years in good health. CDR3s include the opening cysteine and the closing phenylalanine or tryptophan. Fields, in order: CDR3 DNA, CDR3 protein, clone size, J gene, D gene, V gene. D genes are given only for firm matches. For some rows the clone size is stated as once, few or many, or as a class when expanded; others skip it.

TGTGCCAGCAGGCGGACAGTGTCGGGCTACACCTTC CASRRTVSGYTF NA TRBJ1-2 NA TRBV5-6
TGTGCCAGCAGCAAAAACAGGGGCCGGAACTATGGCTACACCTTC CASSKNRGRNYGYTF NA TRBJ1-2 NA TRBV21-1
TGTGCCAGTAGTATATCGGATAATCAGCCCCAGCATTTT CASSISDNQPQHF NA TRBJ1-5 NA TRBV19
TGTGCCACCAGTGATCTAGCTCTTCAGTATTTT CATSDLALQYF NA TRBJ2-3 NA TRBV24-1
TGTGCCAGCAAGAGTTCCGGGACGGACCATCAGCCCCAGCATTTT CASKSSGTDHQPQHF NA TRBJ1-5 NA TRBV2
TGCAGTGCTAATCTACTAGCGGAGCAGTTCTTC CSANLLAEQFF NA TRBJ2-1 TRBD2 TRBV20-1
TGTGCCAGCAGTTTACGACGTCGCAGGGGGGGCACAGATACGCAGTATTTT CASSLRRRRGGTDTQYF NA TRBJ2-3 NA TRBV28
TGTGCCATCAGTGGTGGGCCCCGGACTAGCGGGAGGGTTGACGAGCAGTACTTC CAISGGPRTSGRVDEQYF NA TRBJ2-7 TRBD2 TRBV10-3
TGCGCCAGCAGCTCCGGGTCTGGGGGGGCCAACGTCCTGACTTTC CASSSGSGGANVLTF NA TRBJ2-6 NA TRBV5-1
TGTGCCAGCAGTTTTCGAAGGCAGTACCAAGAGACCCAGTACTTC CASSFRRQYQETQYF NA TRBJ2-5 NA TRBV28
TGTGCCAGCAGTTCACGGGGCCCGCACTATGGCTACACCTTC CASSSRGPHYGYTF NA TRBJ1-2 NA TRBV27
TGTGCCAGTAGTACGCCGGACAGGGCAGCCCCTAACTATGGCTACACCTTC CASSTPDRAAPNYGYTF once TRBJ1-2 TRBD1 TRBV19
TGTGCCAGCAGTTTGGAGGAGACCCAGTACTTC CASSLEETQYF once TRBJ2-5 NA TRBV28
TGTGCCAGCATGAGACTAGGGGATGAGACCCAGTACTTC CASMRLGDETQYF NA TRBJ2-5 NA TRBV12-3/TRBV12-4
TGTGCCAGCAACCGAGCAGGGACTAGCGACTACAATGAGCAGTTCTTC CASNRAGTSDYNEQFF NA TRBJ2-1 TRBD2 TRBV2
TGTGCCAGCAGTGGCAATCAGCCCCAGCATTTT CASSGNQPQHF NA TRBJ1-5 NA TRBV28
TGCGCCAGCAGCCAAGATGGGGGTTGGGAGCAGTACTTC CASSQDGGWEQYF once TRBJ2-7 NA TRBV4-1
TGTGCCAGCAGTGGAGGACAGTCCTCCTACGAGCAGTACTTC CASSGGQSSYEQYF NA TRBJ2-7 NA TRBV2
TGTGCCAGCAGCTTTAGCGGGAGAGAATACAATGAGCAGTTCTTC CASSFSGREYNEQFF once TRBJ2-1 TRBD2 TRBV4-2
TGTGCCAGTAGTAACACACGGAACACTGAAGCTTTCTTT CASSNTRNTEAFF NA TRBJ1-1 NA TRBV19
TGTGCCAGCAGCCCGGGACTAGCGGGATCCTACGAGCAGTACTTC CASSPGLAGSYEQYF NA TRBJ2-7 TRBD2 TRBV4-2
TGTGCCAGCAGCTCTACCCGGGGCTCCGGGGAGCTGTTTTTT CASSSTRGSGELFF NA TRBJ2-2 NA TRBV3-1/TRBV3-2
TGTGCCAGCAGTTTATGGGGTAATCGTGGTAATTCACCCCTCCACTTT CASSLWGNRGNSPLHF NA TRBJ1-6 NA TRBV28
TGTGCCAGCAGCTTCTGGCGGGAGGAAGCGGAGACCCAGTACTTC CASSFWREEAETQYF NA TRBJ2-5 TRBD2 TRBV11-2
TGTGCCAGCAGCAAAGAACGATTCCGGACACCTGGGGGCAGGGAAGCTTTCTTT CASSKERFRTPGGREAFF few TRBJ1-1 NA TRBV21-1
TGTGCCAGCAGCCAATCGCTCGAAGACGCTTGGGCAACTAATGAAAAACTGTTTTTT CASSQSLEDAWATNEKLFF NA TRBJ1-4 NA TRBV16
TGTGCCAGCAGTCGATCAGGACTAGCGGGTGTGGGTGAGCAGTTCTTC CASSRSGLAGVGEQFF NA TRBJ2-1 TRBD2 TRBV6-6
TGCAGCGTTGAGTTTACCTGGGGCCATGAGCAGTTCTTC CSVEFTWGHEQFF NA TRBJ2-1 NA TRBV29-1
TGTGCCAGCAGTTTTCAGGGCCATAATTCACCCCTCCACTTT CASSFQGHNSPLHF NA TRBJ1-6 NA TRBV28
TGTGCCAGCAGCCCCAGGACAGGGGAGAGCACAGATACGCAGTATTTT CASSPRTGESTDTQYF NA TRBJ2-3 TRBD1 TRBV13
TGTGCCAGCAGCGTAGGAAGCGTTGGAAACACCATATATTTT CASSVGSVGNTIYF NA TRBJ1-3 NA TRBV9
TGTGCCAGCAGCTCTACTAGCGGGAGCTCCTACGAGCAGTACTTC CASSSTSGSSYEQYF NA TRBJ2-7 TRBD2 TRBV5-4
TGTGCCAGCAGGGGCGGGAGGGTAGTAACAGATACGCAGTATTTT CASRGGRVVTDTQYF NA TRBJ2-3 TRBD2 TRBV6-5
TGTGCCAGCAGTGAAGCGCTTACGAGCGGGAGTACCAATGAGCAGTTCTTC CASSEALTSGSTNEQFF NA TRBJ2-1 TRBD2 TRBV6-1
TGTGCCAGCAGCTTAGGGGAAGGTGGGGAGCTGTTTTTT CASSLGEGGELFF NA TRBJ2-2 NA TRBV7-9
TGTGCCAGCAGAATCACGGGGGGCGGGGGCTACACCTTC CASRITGGGGYTF NA TRBJ1-2 NA TRBV13
TGTGCCAGCAGCATCCTCATGGGCTATGGCTACACCTTC CASSILMGYGYTF NA TRBJ1-2 NA TRBV11-2
TGCAGCGGAAGGGACTCAGGGTCCCCGAGCTCCTACAATGAGCAGTTCTTC CSGRDSGSPSSYNEQFF NA TRBJ2-1 NA TRBV29-1
TGTGCCAGCAGTGCCACAGGGAGGGGAAACTATGGCTACACCTTC CASSATGRGNYGYTF NA TRBJ1-2 NA TRBV25-1
TGTGCCAGCAGTGAAGGCGAAACCTACGAGCAGTACTTC CASSEGETYEQYF NA TRBJ2-7 NA TRBV6-1